This T cell receptor beta chain is drawn from a study of a mutant IDH1 vaccine in newly diagnosed glioma. Study at large: Onset of vaccination occurred 4-6 weeks following radiotherapy alone, or with temozolomide cycles. Treated patients, 62.5% male and roughly 40% female, averaged about 40 years of age. Most patients had radiochemotherapy with temozolomide before enrollment; others had one alone. Visits V12 and V13 fell at weeks 35 and 47, respectively.

CDR3 length: 15 residues. The germline CDR1 and CDR2 sequences are MNHEY and SVGAGI. V shed 2 bases, J shed 5 bases, and the junction held 9 bases outside the gene matches. Some clones are missing from TCRdb's copy, which holds only in-frame ones; the method was immunoSEQ multiplex PCR. There are some 60,000 clones in the sample; roughly nine tenths occur only once, and 1.6% lies in the top ten. Regarding time point: week 35, safety follow-up. The vaccine gave 300 ug of a 20-mer mutant IDH1 peptide subcutaneously per dose. A remark on this clone: Its matching antigen is unknown.

The receptor was derived from a man in his forties or fifties with glioma. The sequenced sample was PBMCs, obtained from a glioma patient whose treatment included an IDH1 peptide vaccine. The chain employs TRBV6-5 and TRBJ2-7, with 7 bases that match TRBD2. The CDR3 loop is CASSYGAGAVHEQYF. CDR3 bases: TGTGCCAGCAGTTACGGGGCGGGAGCAGTCCACGAGCAGTACTTC.